Sequencing of this T cell receptor beta chain was carried out in a study of T cells in Graves' hyperthyroidism and ophthalmopathy. Of note for this clonotype: As yet, its antigen is unknown.

Aged 18 to 65, the patients had hyperthyroidism that was newly diagnosed and had lasted under 2 months. Per germline, CDR1 SGDLS and CDR2 YYNGEE. V dropped 4 bases and J dropped 4 bases, with 15 bases sitting between them. This CDR3 has 15 residues. Researchers took RNA transcripts and amplified the TCR beta CDR3 regions from them. In the first-round RT-PCR of the TCR CDR3, the HTBI primer set was used. In TCRdb, the multiplex PCR reads were re-called with MiXCR into one record per CDR3 protein. The sample has some 600,000 distinct CDR3 sequences, 46% seen once. Whole-study findings and limits: Median prediction lead before ophthalmopathy onset was 5 to 7 months with the model. The blood repertoire included most of the expanded thyroid clonotypes above 0.001.

The sequenced sample consisted of peripheral blood or thyroid tissue (not recorded which). This clonotype was sampled from a young woman with Graves' hyperthyroidism. The chain uses TRBV9 and TRBJ1-5; D may be TRBD1 (5 bases). CDR3 region: CASSSGPRTNQPQHF. The CDR3 region has the DNA TGTGCCAGCAGCTCTGGTCCAAGGACAAATCAGCCCCAGCATTTT.